A single sample is the source of the 8 T cell receptor beta chains below, sequenced in a study of cytomegalovirus exposure and HLA in healthy donors. The table came from immunoSEQ multiplex PCR; TCRdb's copy has only in-frame clones and leaves some out. This sample has about 79,000 clones, with 93% found just once. The sequencing input was PBMCs. The source is a woman aged 25 to 45 in good health and CMV-seronegative.

The chain uses TRBV15 and TRBJ2-1; TRBD2 agrees at 9 bases. The CDR3 totals 15 residues. The junction had 6 bases not matched to a gene; V was cut back by 5 bases and J by 4 bases. The germline V gene encodes CDR1 LNHNV and CDR2 YYDKDF (reference sequence). The CDR3 loop reads CATSVSGSRYNEQFF. CDR3 bases: TGTGCCACCAGCGTTAGCGGGAGCCGGTACAATGAGCAGTTCTTC.

The J gene is TRBJ2-5, the V gene TRBV4-3, with D perhaps matching TRBD1 (5 bases). Trimming stripped 4 bases from V and 5 bases from J, with 20 bases between. The germline V gene has CDR1 LGHNA and CDR2 YSLEER. The CDR3 runs to 16 residues. CDR3 loop: CASSLQGRTLGETQYF. The CDR3 nucleotides read TGCGCCAGCAGCCTCCAGGGCCGAACGCTGGGGGAGACCCAGTACTTC.

The chain couples TRBV2 to TRBJ1-2, with TRBD1 identical over 7 bases. The CDR3 covers 13 residues. Looked up from germline, CDR1 is SNHLY and CDR2 is FYNNEI. The CDR3 region is CAREYRGSRGYTF. The CDR3 nucleotides are TGTGCGAGAGAGTACAGGGGTTCAAGGGGCTACACCTTC.

The V gene is TRBV29-1, the J gene TRBJ2-1, with D perhaps matching TRBD2 (5 bases). From germline, CDR1 is SQVTM and CDR2 ANQGSEA. V was clipped by 2 bases and J by 9 bases, with 17 bases between them. CDR3 length equals 14 residues. CDR3 DNA: TGCAGCGTTGAACCGAGACTAACCGCAGGTGAGCAGTTCTTC. Translation gives CSVEPRLTAGEQFF.

This chain connects TRBV28 to TRBJ1-2; TRBD1 aligns across 10 bases. V lost 5 bases, J lost 4 bases, and 13 bases stayed unmatched. Germline CDR1 MDHEN, CDR2 SYDVKM. CDR3 length: 17 residues. The CDR3 DNA sequence: TGTGCCAGCAGTCAAAGCGGGACAGGGGTTTTTTCCTATGGCTACACCTTC. Amino acid sequence: CASSQSGTGVFSYGYTF.

This chain connects TRBV19 to TRBJ1-3, with D possibly being TRBD1 (5 bases). This CDR3 spans 14 amino acids. V was clipped by 4 bases and J by 4 bases, with 11 bases between them. The germline CDR1 and CDR2 sequences are LNHDA and SQIVND (reference sequence). The chain's CDR3 is CASSKTAVGNTIYF. CDR3 nucleotides: TGTGCCAGTAGTAAGACAGCCGTCGGAAACACCATATATTTT. The full variable domain, its missing parts supplied by reference TRBV19 and TRBJ1-3, is DGGITQSPKYLFRKEGQNVTLSCEQNLNHDAMYWYRQDPGQGLRLIYYSQIVNDFQKGDIAEGYSVSREKKESFPLTVTSAQKNPTAFYLCASSKTAVGNTIYFGEGSWLTVV.

This chain links TRBV7-2 with TRBJ2-2; 11 bases are shared with TRBD1. Trimming at V came to 2 bases and at J to 4 bases, leaving 3 bases not matched to a gene. The CDR3 contains 16 residues. Germline V CDR1 and CDR2: SGHTA, FQGNSA. The CDR3 spells CASSLFGTGGTGELFF. As DNA, the CDR3 is TGTGCCAGCAGCTTATTCGGGACAGGGGGCACCGGGGAGCTGTTTTTT.

V and J are TRBV19 and TRBJ1-5; 7 nucleotides agree with TRBD1. Germline V gives CDR1 LNHDA, CDR2 SQIVND (reference sequence). The CDR3 runs to 15 residues. Trimming took 1 base from V and 6 from J; bases not matched to a gene: 6. Written as DNA, the CDR3 is TGTGCCAGTAGTATAGGTCGGCCAGGGGGTCAGCCCCAGCATTTT. It specifies CASSIGRPGGQPQHF.